The present TCR beta chain was sequenced within a study of beta chain features in type 1 diabetes. The study's findings and limits: All four CD4+ subsets of Type 1 diabetes patients contained TCRB CDR3s that were moderately but significantly shorter. Insertion counts at VDJ junctions were lower in type 1 diabetes patients, who also showed more deletions there.

V was shortened by 4 bases and J by 3 bases, with 11 bases between the two germline ends. CDR3 length: 13 amino acids. Germline CDR1 and CDR2: SGDLS and YYNGEE. This clone showed up just a few times. The antigen is not known. By way of CD45RO/CCR7/CD25/CD127/CD95/CD27, the CD4+ regulatory, stem cell-like memory, central memory and naive cells were sorted. Expressed TCRB transcripts were sequenced because the entire RNA isolate underwent reverse transcription. Some clones are missing from TCRdb's copy, which holds only in-frame ones; the method was immunoSEQ multiplex PCR. The sample comprises under 350,000 clones, roughly an eighth of which are singletons, and more than 0.015% rests with the top ten.

The receptor was derived from a young man with type 1 diabetes. The chain has TRBV9 and TRBJ2-7, with D perhaps TRBD1 (7 bases). The sample taken for sequencing was naive CD4+ T cells from blood. CDR3 DNA sequence: TGTGCCAGCAGCCCAGGGGGGCGCTACGAGCAGTACTTC. Protein product: CASSPGGRYEQYF.